The 8 T cell receptor beta chains in this list originate from one sample, sequenced in a study of blood T cell repertoires in COVID-19 (dated by TCRdb to about 2020). The protocol used for the library was the immunoSEQ multiplex PCR assay. The source is immuneACCESS, and TCRdb retained only in-frame sequences with V and J called. Part of the clones is not carried over; for the studies checked, unresolved V genes explain less than half of this, and the remainder is unexplained. Present in this sample are roughly 120,000 clones, approximately 81% of which were seen just once. Clones ranked in the top ten supply around 3.5% of the sample. Sequences were obtained from peripheral blood. The receptor source for this set is a middle-aged man with acute or convalescent COVID-19.

The V gene is TRBV7-2, the J gene TRBJ1-4, with D unresolved. The CDR3 is 16 residues long. Between the trimmed V and J ends, which lost 5 bases and 6 bases, there was a span of 19 bases. Germline loops: CDR1 SGHTA, CDR2 FQGNSA. CDR3 DNA: TGTGCCAGCAGCCCGTCCGCGGCAGAACACGATGAAAAACTGTTTTTT. Protein product: CASSPSAAEHDEKLFF.

The chain links TRBV5-1 to TRBJ2-3; a possible D gene is TRBD1 (6 bases). The CDR3 is 14 amino acids. Trimming pared 4 bases from V and 3 bases from J, leaving 12 bases between. Germline lookup yields CDR1 SGHRS and CDR2 YFSETQ. The CDR3 DNA is TGCGCCAGCAGCGCACAGGGCGGAACAGATACGCAGTATTTT. It yields the protein CASSAQGGTDTQYF.

J is TRBJ2-2 and V is TRBV3-1 (or the pseudogene TRBV3-2); weak D call: TRBD2 (6 bases). The CDR3 is 17 amino acids. V lost 1 base and J 6 bases, leaving 18 bases between the germline ends. The germline V gene encodes CDR1 LGHDT and CDR2 YNNKEL (reference sequence). CDR3 region: CASSQGDSGWIAGELFF. In DNA form, the CDR3 reads TGTGCCAGCAGCCAAGGGGACTCGGGGTGGATAGCCGGGGAGCTGTTTTTT.

The rearrangement uses TRBV11-2 and TRBJ2-2; TRBD2 matches 8 bases. With 2 bases clipped from V and 5 bases from J, the junction kept 7 bases outside the gene matches. The V gene's germline CDR1 is SGHAT and CDR2 FQNNGV. The CDR3 runs 16 residues. CDR3 residues: CASSLRRGAITGELFF. CDR3 coding DNA: TGTGCCAGCAGCTTACGGCGGGGGGCGATAACCGGGGAGCTGTTTTTT.

The chain couples TRBV7-9 to TRBJ2-5; no clear D. Germline V lookup: CDR1 SEHNR, CDR2 FQNEAQ (reference sequence). V lost 3 bases to trimming and J lost 5 bases, with 10 bases between them. The CDR3 runs to 13 residues. CDR3 nucleotide sequence: TGTGCCAGCAGCTTGACTGCTTGGGAGACCCAGTACTTC. It is translated as CASSLTAWETQYF.

This clone showed up just once. V and J are TRBV19 and TRBJ2-2; D is possibly TRBD2 (5 bases). This CDR3 is 14 amino acids long. The ends were cut back, 0 bases at V and 5 bases at J, with 7 bases in the middle. CDR1 LNHDA and CDR2 SQIVND come from the germline V gene (reference sequence). CDR3 nucleotides: TGTGCCAGTAGTATAGATTGGGAGACCGGGGAGCTGTTTTTT. This gives the protein CASSIDWETGELFF.

The rearrangement links TRBV3-1 (or the pseudogene TRBV3-2) to TRBJ2-3, with 9 bases lining up with TRBD2. Germline V gives CDR1 LGHDT, CDR2 YNNKEL (reference sequence). This CDR3 spans 17 amino acids. Trimming at V came to 3 bases and at J to 4 bases, leaving 11 bases not matched to a gene. This chain's CDR3 is CASSHFSSGDGADTQYF. CDR3 nucleotide sequence: TGTGCCAGCAGCCATTTCTCTAGCGGGGATGGCGCAGATACGCAGTATTTT.

The chain uses TRBV12-3 or TRBV12-4 and TRBJ2-7; a weak D match, TRBD2 (6 bases). The CDR3 contains 13 residues. Trimming pared 6 bases from V and 3 bases from J, leaving 12 bases between. Written as DNA, the CDR3 is TGTGCCAGCAGGGGGGGACGGGACTACGAGCAGTACTTC. Its translation is CASRGGRDYEQYF.